This TCR beta chain was documented in a study of blood T cell repertoires in COVID-19. From germline, CDR1 is MNHNS and CDR2 SASEGT. The CDR3 is 15 amino acids. Trimming removed 2 bases at V and 5 bases at J, with 10 bases between. Produced via immunoSEQ multiplex PCR; TCRdb's table is partial and in-frame only. The table includes around 50,000 clones, around nine tenths detected once. This receptor was obtained from a man aged 60 to 69 with active or convalescent COVID-19. V usage is TRBV6-1 and J usage is TRBJ1-6, with no clear D. The sample was peripheral blood. The CDR3 reads CASSEQTGNNSPLHF. CDR3 nucleotides: TGTGCCAGCAGTGAACAGACGGGAAATAATTCACCCCTCCACTTT.